Below, one T cell receptor beta chain is given with its context. Its antigen remains unknown. This clone may be a read error of a much larger clone one base away. Other autoimmune disease, uncontrolled infection, pregnancy and lactation led to exclusion. Clinicians diagnosed using symptoms, serum thyroxine, TRAb, thyroid ultrasound and orbital computed tomography. This entry comes from a study of Graves' ophthalmopathy and Graves' hyperthyroidism. General study results and limits: The majority of expanded thyroid clonotypes above 0.001 frequency also occurred in blood.

The CDR3 spans 16 residues. Germline CDR1 reads DFQATT; CDR2 reads SNEGSKA (reference sequence). Amplifying from RNA transcripts, the study obtained TCR beta CDR3 regions. Amplification began with first-round RT-PCR using HTBI primers, then second-round multiplex PCR was performed. TCRdb reprocessed the multiplex PCR reads with MiXCR, giving one entry per CDR3 protein. Of about 420,000 distinct CDR3 sequences listed, more than 20% are singletons. Sequenced sample: peripheral blood. This clonotype originated in a woman aged 18-29 years with stable Graves' hyperthyroidism. V is TRBV20-1 and J is TRBJ2-2; weak D call: TRBD2 (6 bases). The CDR3 bases are TGCAGTGCTAGAATGGGGACTTACCAGAACACCGGGGAGCTGTTGTTT. Its protein is CSARMGTYQNTGELLF.